This T cell receptor beta chain was profiled in a study of cytomegalovirus exposure and HLA in healthy donors. Turning to the study itself: From HLA-typed donors, an early data release held tens of millions of unique TCRs.

General study findings and limits: It is likely that the observed cluster of highly shared sequence variants was a sequencing artifact. For presence/absence analyses, sequencing depth was assumed to be roughly uniform across donors. Follow-up analysis found HLA locus-dependent TCR association rates, highest for DRB1 and lowest for HLA-C.

Remarks on this clone: No antigen is known for it.

V was shortened by 2 bases and J by 9 bases, with 8 bases between the two germline ends. The CDR3 is 12 residues long. Germline V lookup: CDR1 SGHVS, CDR2 FQNEAQ. The primer mix had 60 Vbeta and 13 Jbeta primers. Assay used: immunoSEQ multiplex PCR; TCRdb lists only in-frame clones, some missing. The table lists over 150,000 clones, 85% of them singletons. The chain uses TRBV7-8 and TRBJ2-1, with D tentatively TRBD1 (5 bases). The clonotype originates from a boy between 2 and 15 years old in good health and CMV-seronegative. The material sequenced was PBMCs. The CDR3, as DNA: TGTGCCAGCAGCTTACAGGGATTTGAGCAGTTCTTC. It encodes CASSLQGFEQFF.